This T cell receptor beta chain was recorded in a study of blood T cell repertoires in COVID-19 (TCRdb year 2020). About the investigation overall: Samples from collaborators originated in the United States, Italy and Spain and spanned both the acute and convalescent phases of COVID-19. The prospective study material was composed of cDNA or gDNA derived from T cells, B-cell-depleted T cells, or PBMCs. Subjects who had been exposed to COVID-19, were actively infected with it, or had recovered from it provided the deeply sampled blood TCRbeta repertoires that made up the dataset. The repertoires were released in a freely available public database meant as a resource for research on the immune response to SARS-CoV-2. Samples came from the ongoing ImmuneRACE study (first 160 participants) plus 1,254 subjects from 6 global collaborators. A de-identified subject ID, COVID-19 status, age in years and sex were almost always included in the sample metadata. HLA class I and class II types, where available, came from metadata supplied by the sample provider rather than from assay-based typing. Summary of the overall study and its limitations: How much clinical and demographic metadata was included differed by source and by participant, and the metadata was provided uncurated.

TCRbeta CDR3 regions were amplified from genomic DNA using the immunoSEQ Assay, a bias-controlled multiplex PCR. Per the authors' processing: Within the assay, amplification of reference gene primers was used to estimate how many nucleated cells each sample contained. Sequence reads were collapsed and filtered to measure the absolute abundance of every unique TCRbeta CDR3 rearrangement. Productive Simpson clonality was computed per sample as the square root of Simpson's diversity index over productive rearrangements. TCRdb limited this immuneACCESS table to in-frame rearrangements with V and J called. A share of clones is missing; checked studies link under half to unresolved V genes, and the rest is unexplained. V and J calls and clone size are given by that table; D and trimming were obtained from the DNA. Recorded for this sample are around 180,000 clones; roughly 80% of them occurred a single time. 15% to 20% of the sample lies in the top ten.

Its CDR3 holds 12 amino acids, cysteine through phenylalanine. Solely the CDR3 DNA is kept, with 36 bases framed from the first base. Trimming at the junction amounts to 6 bases on V and 4 bases on J, and the germline ends lie 9 bases apart. The germline V gene sets CDR1 to MGHDK and CDR2 to SYGVNS. As regards this clone: This receptor's antigen is unknown. No base quality values were provided; no much bigger clone lies one nucleotide off.

The collaborating institutions used their own protocols to collect whole blood in K2EDTA tubes. For TCRbeta analysis, collaborators shipped samples as frozen whole blood, isolated PBMCs, or DNA extracted from either of those sample types. The sequence links TRBV25-1 to TRBJ1-2; the D gene is unclear. Sequencing used peripheral blood. This receptor was taken from a man in his fifties or sixties with active or convalescent COVID-19. The CDR3 here reads CASRGATYGYTF. The bases are TGTGCCAGCAGGGGCGCCACCTATGGCTACACCTTC.